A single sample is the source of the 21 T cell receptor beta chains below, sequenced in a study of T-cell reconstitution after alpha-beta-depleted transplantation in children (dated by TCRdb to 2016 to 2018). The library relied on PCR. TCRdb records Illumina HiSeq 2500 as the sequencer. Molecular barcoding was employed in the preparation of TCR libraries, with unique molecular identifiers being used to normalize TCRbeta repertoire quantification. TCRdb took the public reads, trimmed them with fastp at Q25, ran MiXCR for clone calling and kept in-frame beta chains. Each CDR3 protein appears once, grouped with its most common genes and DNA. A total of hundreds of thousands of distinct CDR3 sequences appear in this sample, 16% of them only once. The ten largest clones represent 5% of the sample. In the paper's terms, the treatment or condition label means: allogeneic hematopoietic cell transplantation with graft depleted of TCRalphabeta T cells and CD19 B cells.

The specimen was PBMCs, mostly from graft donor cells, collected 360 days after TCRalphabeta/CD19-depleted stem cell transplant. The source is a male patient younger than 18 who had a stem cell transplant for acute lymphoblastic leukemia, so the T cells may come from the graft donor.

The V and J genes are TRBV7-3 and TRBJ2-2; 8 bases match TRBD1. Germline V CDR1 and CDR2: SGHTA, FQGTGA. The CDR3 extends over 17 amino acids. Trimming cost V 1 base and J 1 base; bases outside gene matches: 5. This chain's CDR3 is CASSLSPGGMNTGELFF. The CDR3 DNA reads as TGTGCCAGCAGCTTAAGTCCAGGGGGCATGAACACCGGGGAGCTGTTTTTT. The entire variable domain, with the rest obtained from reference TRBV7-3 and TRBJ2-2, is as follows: GAGVSQTPSNKVTEKGKYVELRCDPISGHTALYWYRQSLGQGPEFLIYFQGTGAADDSGLPNDRFFAVRPEGSVSTLKIQRTERGDSAVYLCASSLSPGGMNTGELFFGEGSRLTVL.

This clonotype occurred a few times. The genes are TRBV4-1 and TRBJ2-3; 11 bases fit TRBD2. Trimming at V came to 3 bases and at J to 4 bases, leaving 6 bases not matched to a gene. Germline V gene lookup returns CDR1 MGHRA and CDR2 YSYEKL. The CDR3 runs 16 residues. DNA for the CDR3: TGCGCCAGCAGCCAGTCGGGACTAGCGGTCGCAGATACGCAGTATTTT. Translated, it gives CASSQSGLAVADTQYF.

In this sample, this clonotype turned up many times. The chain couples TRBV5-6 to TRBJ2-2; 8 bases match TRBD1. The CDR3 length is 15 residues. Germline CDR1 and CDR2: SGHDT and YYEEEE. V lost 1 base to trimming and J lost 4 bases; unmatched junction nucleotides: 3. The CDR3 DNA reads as TGTGCCAGCAGCTTGTCGGGACAGGCCACCGGGGAGCTGTTTTTT. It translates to CASSLSGQATGELFF.

The CDR3, as DNA: TGTGCCAGCAGTTCCCCCCGACAGGGGAGGGTGGGAAGTGAGCAGTTCTTC. Translating it yields CASSSPRQGRVGSEQFF. The genes are TRBV28 and TRBJ2-1; weak D call: TRBD1 (8 bases). Trimming cost V 4 bases and J 9 bases, with 25 bases left between them. Germline CDR1 and CDR2: MDHEN and SYDVKM. CDR3 length: 17 amino acids.

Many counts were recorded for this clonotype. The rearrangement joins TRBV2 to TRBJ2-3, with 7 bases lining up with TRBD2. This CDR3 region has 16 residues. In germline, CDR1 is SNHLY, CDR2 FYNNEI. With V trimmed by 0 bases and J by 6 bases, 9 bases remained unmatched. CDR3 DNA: TGTGCCAGCAGTGAAGCCCCGTGGATACTAGCGGATACGCAGTATTTT. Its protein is CASSEAPWILADTQYF.

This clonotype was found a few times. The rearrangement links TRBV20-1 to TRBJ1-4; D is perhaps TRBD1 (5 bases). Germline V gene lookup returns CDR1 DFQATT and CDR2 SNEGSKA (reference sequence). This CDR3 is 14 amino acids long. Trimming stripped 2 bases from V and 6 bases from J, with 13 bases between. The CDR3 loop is CSARPGFGDEKLFF. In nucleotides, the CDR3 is TGCAGTGCTAGACCAGGGTTTGGTGATGAAAAACTGTTTTTT.

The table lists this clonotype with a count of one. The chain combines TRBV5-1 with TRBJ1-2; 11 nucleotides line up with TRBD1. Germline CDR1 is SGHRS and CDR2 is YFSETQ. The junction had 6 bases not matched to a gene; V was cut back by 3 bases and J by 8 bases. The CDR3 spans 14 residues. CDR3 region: CASSWTGGAGGYTF. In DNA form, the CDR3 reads TGCGCCAGCAGCTGGACAGGGGGCGCGGGGGGCTACACCTTC.

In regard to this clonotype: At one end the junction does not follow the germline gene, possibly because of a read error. DNA of the CDR3: TGTGCCAGCAGCGTAGGGGACGGACGCCAGGACTTC. It specifies CASSVGDGRQDF. V and J are TRBV9 and TRBJ2-4; perhaps D is TRBD1 or TRBD2 (5 bases each). The CDR3 runs to 12 residues. In germline, CDR1 is SGDLS, CDR2 YYNGEE.

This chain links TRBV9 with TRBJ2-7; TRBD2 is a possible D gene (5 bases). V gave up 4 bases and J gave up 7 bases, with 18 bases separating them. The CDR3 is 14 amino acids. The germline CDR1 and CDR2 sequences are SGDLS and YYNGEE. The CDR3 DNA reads TGTGCCAGCAGCCCCCCCTCCGGGATTGGGGAGCAGTACTTC. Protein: CASSPPSGIGEQYF.

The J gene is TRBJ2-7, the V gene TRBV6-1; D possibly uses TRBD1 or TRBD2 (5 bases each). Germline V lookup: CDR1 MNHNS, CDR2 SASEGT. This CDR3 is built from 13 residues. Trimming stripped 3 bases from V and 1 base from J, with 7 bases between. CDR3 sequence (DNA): TGTGCCAGCAGTGACTGGGGGTCCTACGAGCAGTACTTC. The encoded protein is CASSDWGSYEQYF.

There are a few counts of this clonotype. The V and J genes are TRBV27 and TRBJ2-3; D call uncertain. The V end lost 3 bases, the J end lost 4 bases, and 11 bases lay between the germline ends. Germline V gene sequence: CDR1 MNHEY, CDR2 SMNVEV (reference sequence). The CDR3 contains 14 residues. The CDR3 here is CASSLARLADTQYF. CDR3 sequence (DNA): TGTGCCAGCAGTTTGGCTAGGTTGGCAGATACGCAGTATTTT.

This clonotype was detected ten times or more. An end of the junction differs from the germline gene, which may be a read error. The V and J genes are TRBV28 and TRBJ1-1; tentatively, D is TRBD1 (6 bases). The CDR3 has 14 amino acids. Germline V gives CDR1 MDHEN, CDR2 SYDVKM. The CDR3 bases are TGTGCCAGCAGTTCCAGGGGAGGGAAAACTGAAGCTTTTTTT. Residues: CASSSRGGKTEAFF.

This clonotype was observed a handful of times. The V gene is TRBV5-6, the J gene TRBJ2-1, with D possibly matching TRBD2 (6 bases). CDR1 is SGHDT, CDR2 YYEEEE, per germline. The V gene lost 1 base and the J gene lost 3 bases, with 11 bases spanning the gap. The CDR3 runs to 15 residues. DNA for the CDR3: TGTGCCAGCAGCTTGACGGGAGCAGTCTACAATGAGCAGTTCTTC. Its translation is CASSLTGAVYNEQFF.

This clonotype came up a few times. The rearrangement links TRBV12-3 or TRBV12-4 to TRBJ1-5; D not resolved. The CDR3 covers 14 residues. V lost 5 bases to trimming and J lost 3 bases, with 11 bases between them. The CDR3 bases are TGTGCCAGCAGTCGAACACAGAACAATCAGCCCCAGCATTTT. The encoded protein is CASSRTQNNQPQHF.

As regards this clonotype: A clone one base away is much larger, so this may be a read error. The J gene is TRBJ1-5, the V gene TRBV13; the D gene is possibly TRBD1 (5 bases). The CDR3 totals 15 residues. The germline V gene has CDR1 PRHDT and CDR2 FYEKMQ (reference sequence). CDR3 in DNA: TGTGCCAGAAGCTTAGGAGGGGTCAGCAATCAGCCCCAGCATTTT. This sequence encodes CARSLGGVSNQPQHF. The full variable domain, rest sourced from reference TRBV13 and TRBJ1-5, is AAGVIQSPRHLIKEKRETATLKCYPIPRHDTVYWYQQGPGQDPQFLISFYEKMQSDKGSIPDRFSAQQFSDYHSELNMSSLELGDSALYFCARSLGGVSNQPQHFGDGTRLSIL.

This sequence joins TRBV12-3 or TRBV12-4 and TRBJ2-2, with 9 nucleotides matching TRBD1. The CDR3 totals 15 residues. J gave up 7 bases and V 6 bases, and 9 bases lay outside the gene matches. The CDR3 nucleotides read TGTGCCAGCAGGCCCCCACAGGGGGCGAGCGGGGAGCTGTTTTTT. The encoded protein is CASRPPQGASGELFF.

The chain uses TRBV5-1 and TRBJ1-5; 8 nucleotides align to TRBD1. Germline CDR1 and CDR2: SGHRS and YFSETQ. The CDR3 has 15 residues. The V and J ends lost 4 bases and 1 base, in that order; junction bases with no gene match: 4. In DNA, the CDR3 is TGCGCCAGCAGCGTGACAGGGGCAAGCAATCAGCCCCAGCATTTT. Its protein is CASSVTGASNQPQHF.

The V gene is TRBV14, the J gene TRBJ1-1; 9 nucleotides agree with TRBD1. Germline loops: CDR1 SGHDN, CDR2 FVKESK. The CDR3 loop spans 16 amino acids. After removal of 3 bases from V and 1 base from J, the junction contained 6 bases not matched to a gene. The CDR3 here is CASSHPQGAWNTEAFF. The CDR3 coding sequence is TGTGCCAGCAGCCACCCACAGGGGGCTTGGAACACTGAAGCTTTCTTT.

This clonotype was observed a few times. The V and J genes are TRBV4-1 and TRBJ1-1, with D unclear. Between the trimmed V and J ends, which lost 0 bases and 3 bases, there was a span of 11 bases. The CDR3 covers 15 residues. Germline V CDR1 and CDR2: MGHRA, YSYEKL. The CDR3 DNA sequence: TGCGCCAGCAGCCAAGAGCCGAGCGGGCACACTGAAGCTTTCTTT. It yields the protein CASSQEPSGHTEAFF.

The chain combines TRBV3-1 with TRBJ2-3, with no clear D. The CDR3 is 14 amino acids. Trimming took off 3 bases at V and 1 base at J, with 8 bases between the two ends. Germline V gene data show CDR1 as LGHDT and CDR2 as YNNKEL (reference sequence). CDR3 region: CASSQSEGTDTQYF. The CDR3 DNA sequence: TGTGCCAGCAGCCAGAGTGAGGGCACAGATACGCAGTATTTT.

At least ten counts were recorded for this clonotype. For the CDR3, the DNA is TGTGCCAGCAACACAGGATTCTCCTACGAGCAGTACTTC. It codes for CASNTGFSYEQYF. V usage is TRBV12-3 or TRBV12-4 and J usage is TRBJ2-7; a weak D match, TRBD1 (5 bases). The CDR3 runs 13 residues. Trimming stripped 7 bases from V and 0 bases from J, with 10 bases between.